The clone carrying this TCR beta chain appeared a single time. These data come from a study of control samples from healthy donors and cancer patients. Measured with immunoSEQ multiplex PCR; TCRdb has only the in-frame clones, and not every one. The sample holds around 150,000 clones, about 90% seen once. The specimen was blood. The receptor was isolated from a man aged 25-45 years in good health.

Written as DNA, the CDR3 is TGTGCCAGCAGCTTGGACAGCACGTATGGCTACACCTTC. As protein: CASSLDSTYGYTF. The rearrangement links TRBV5-4 to TRBJ1-2; D call uncertain. The CDR3 consists of 13 residues. Germline V gene sequence: CDR1 SGHNT, CDR2 YYREEE (reference sequence). Deletions cut 0 bases from V and 5 bases from J, with 8 bases between.